A selection of T cell receptor beta chains follows, all from one sample in a study of blood T cells in healthy people across ages. TCRdb redid the calling of the 5' RACE reads with MiXCR, one entry per CDR3 protein. The repertoire holds roughly 1,500,000 distinct CDR3 sequences, with 30% to 40% as singletons. Input material: blood. The receptors here all came from a woman under 40 in good health. Both conserved end residues are part of each CDR3. The order of the fields is V gene, CDR3 length, clone size, J gene, D gene, CDR3 protein, CDR3 DNA. A D gene is named only where the DNA matches it firmly. Part of the rows lack a size; the others show once, few, many or a class for expanded clones.

V gene: TRBV6-2/TRBV6-3
CDR3 length: 13
clone size: -
J gene: TRBJ2-7
D gene: TRBD1
CDR3 protein: CASRADRVREQYF
CDR3 DNA: TGTGCCAGCAGGGCGGACAGGGTGCGCGAGCAGTACTTC

V gene: TRBV27
CDR3 length: 13
clone size: -
J gene: TRBJ1-2
D gene: -
CDR3 protein: CASSSNQGYGYTF
CDR3 DNA: TGTGCCAGCAGTTCTAACCAGGGTTATGGCTACACCTTC

V gene: TRBV7-7
CDR3 length: 18
clone size: -
J gene: TRBJ2-1
D gene: TRBD1
CDR3 protein: CASGLDPGQGYSYNEQFF
CDR3 DNA: TGTGCCAGCGGCTTAGACCCTGGACAGGGATATTCCTACAATGAGCAGTTCTTC

V gene: TRBV5-1
CDR3 length: 14
clone size: -
J gene: TRBJ1-1
D gene: -
CDR3 protein: CASSPAGSDTEAFF
CDR3 DNA: TGCGCCAGCAGCCCTGCGGGGAGTGACACTGAAGCTTTCTTT

V gene: TRBV6-5
CDR3 length: 19
clone size: -
J gene: TRBJ2-5
D gene: TRBD1
CDR3 protein: CASSSRIVVTGAKQETQYF
CDR3 DNA: TGTGCCAGCAGTTCCCGTATCGTGGTGACAGGGGCAAAACAAGAGACCCAGTACTTC

V gene: TRBV7-3
CDR3 length: 15
clone size: once
J gene: TRBJ1-6
D gene: TRBD1
CDR3 protein: CASSEGGTGGRPLHF
CDR3 DNA: TGTGCCAGCAGTGAAGGGGGGACAGGGGGCCGGCCCCTCCACTTT

V gene: TRBV6-1
CDR3 length: 22
clone size: -
J gene: TRBJ2-2
D gene: TRBD2
CDR3 protein: CASRSTIPGQGLAGTNTGELFF
CDR3 DNA: TGTGCCAGCAGGTCCACGATTCCGGGACAGGGACTAGCGGGGACGAACACCGGGGAGCTGTTTTTT

V gene: TRBV7-9
CDR3 length: 12
clone size: few
J gene: TRBJ2-5
D gene: TRBD2
CDR3 protein: CASNKLGREQYF
CDR3 DNA: TGTGCCAGCAATAAGTTAGGGCGGGAGCAGTACTTC

V gene: TRBV2
CDR3 length: 14
clone size: -
J gene: TRBJ2-7
D gene: -
CDR3 protein: CASSSRDSRSEQYF
CDR3 DNA: TGTGCCAGCAGTTCCCGGGACTCCCGCAGCGAGCAGTACTTC

V gene: TRBV15
CDR3 length: 18
clone size: -
J gene: TRBJ2-5
D gene: -
CDR3 protein: CATSRVRELQLSQETQYF
CDR3 DNA: TGTGCCACCAGCAGAGTTCGTGAGTTGCAACTCTCCCAAGAGACCCAGTACTTC

V gene: TRBV20-1
CDR3 length: 13
clone size: -
J gene: TRBJ2-1
D gene: -
CDR3 protein: CSPWMGPYNEQFF
CDR3 DNA: TGCAGTCCCTGGATGGGGCCCTACAATGAGCAGTTCTTC

V gene: TRBV3-1
CDR3 length: 16
clone size: few
J gene: TRBJ2-1
D gene: -
CDR3 protein: CASSQDGGQRHNEQFF
CDR3 DNA: TGTGCCAGCAGCCAAGATGGCGGACAGAGACACAATGAGCAGTTCTTC

V gene: TRBV7-9
CDR3 length: 14
clone size: -
J gene: TRBJ1-2
D gene: -
CDR3 protein: CASSLGARQQGYTF
CDR3 DNA: TGTGCCAGCAGCTTAGGGGCCAGGCAACAGGGCTACACCTTC

V gene: TRBV3-1
CDR3 length: 15
clone size: -
J gene: TRBJ2-3
D gene: -
CDR3 protein: CACSQLPHFTDTQYF
CDR3 DNA: TGTGCCTGCAGCCAATTGCCGCATTTCACAGATACGCAGTATTTT

V gene: TRBV6-1
CDR3 length: 15
clone size: few
J gene: TRBJ1-2
D gene: -
CDR3 protein: CATQTPKYNNRGYTF
CDR3 DNA: TGTGCCACCCAGACGCCGAAATATAACAATCGTGGCTACACCTTC

V gene: TRBV28
CDR3 length: 14
clone size: -
J gene: TRBJ2-5
D gene: TRBD1
CDR3 protein: CASRLQGSGETQYF
CDR3 DNA: TGTGCCAGCAGATTACAGGGGAGTGGAGAGACCCAGTACTTC

V gene: TRBV2
CDR3 length: 13
clone size: -
J gene: TRBJ2-7
D gene: -
CDR3 protein: CASSPSRNYEQYF
CDR3 DNA: TGTGCCAGCAGTCCATCAAGAAACTACGAGCAGTACTTC

V gene: TRBV2
CDR3 length: 15
clone size: -
J gene: TRBJ2-7
D gene: -
CDR3 protein: CASSEVTGLSYEQYF
CDR3 DNA: TGTGCCAGCAGTGAAGTAACAGGGCTTTCCTACGAGCAGTACTTC

V gene: TRBV4-2
CDR3 length: 16
clone size: many
J gene: TRBJ2-5
D gene: -
CDR3 protein: CASSQDFKGNQETQYF
CDR3 DNA: TGTGCCAGCAGCCAAGATTTTAAGGGAAACCAAGAGACCCAGTACTTC

V gene: TRBV6-2/TRBV6-3
CDR3 length: 15
clone size: few
J gene: TRBJ2-1
D gene: TRBD2
CDR3 protein: CASSPAGTSGREQFF
CDR3 DNA: TGTGCCAGCAGTCCCGCCGGGACTAGCGGGAGGGAGCAGTTCTTC

V gene: TRBV12-5
CDR3 length: 16
clone size: -
J gene: TRBJ2-7
D gene: -
CDR3 protein: CASGFGVVGIPYEQYF
CDR3 DNA: TGTGCTAGTGGTTTTGGGGTTGTAGGGATACCCTACGAGCAGTACTTC

V gene: TRBV2
CDR3 length: 11
clone size: -
J gene: TRBJ1-1
D gene: -
CDR3 protein: CASRGPMGAFF
CDR3 DNA: TGTGCCAGCAGGGGGCCCATGGGGGCTTTCTTT

V gene: TRBV7-3
CDR3 length: 15
clone size: few
J gene: TRBJ2-1
D gene: TRBD1
CDR3 protein: CASSQNRGSHNEQFF
CDR3 DNA: TGTGCCAGCAGCCAAAACAGGGGGTCCCACAATGAGCAGTTCTTC